This TCR beta chain is from a study of regulatory T cells in long-lasting Graves disease. Sequencing libraries for TCR beta were prepared with iRepertoire HTBI primers and Arm-PCR of CDR3 regions. From the multiplex PCR reads, TCRdb called clonotypes with MiXCR, one entry per CDR3 protein. Of about 470,000 distinct CDR3 sequences in the sample, 20% to 25% are singletons; the top ten hold more than 6%. The CDR3 consists of 18 residues. Germline CDR1 is LGHNA and CDR2 is YNFKEQ. V shed 1 base, J shed 7 bases, and the junction held 16 bases outside the gene matches. Time point defined: persistent/refractory GD, antithyroid drugs over 5 years with positive TRAb. Extracted PBMC RNA gave rise to the TCR library. This clonotype was detected a few times. Its specificity is not known. General study findings and limits: With persistent disease, TRBV28, TRBJ1-2 and TRBJ2-5 were the favored segments.

The sequence was obtained from a female donor with Graves disease. Source: peripheral blood mononuclear cells (PBMCs), taken when the disease was refractory, from a patient treated with antithyroid drugs. The V call is TRBV4-2, the J call TRBJ1-1; 9 bases match TRBD1. The chain's CDR3 is CASSQGTPRDRERNEAFF. CDR3 coding DNA: TGTGCCAGCAGCCAAGGTACTCCCCGGGACAGGGAAAGAAATGAAGCTTTCTTT.